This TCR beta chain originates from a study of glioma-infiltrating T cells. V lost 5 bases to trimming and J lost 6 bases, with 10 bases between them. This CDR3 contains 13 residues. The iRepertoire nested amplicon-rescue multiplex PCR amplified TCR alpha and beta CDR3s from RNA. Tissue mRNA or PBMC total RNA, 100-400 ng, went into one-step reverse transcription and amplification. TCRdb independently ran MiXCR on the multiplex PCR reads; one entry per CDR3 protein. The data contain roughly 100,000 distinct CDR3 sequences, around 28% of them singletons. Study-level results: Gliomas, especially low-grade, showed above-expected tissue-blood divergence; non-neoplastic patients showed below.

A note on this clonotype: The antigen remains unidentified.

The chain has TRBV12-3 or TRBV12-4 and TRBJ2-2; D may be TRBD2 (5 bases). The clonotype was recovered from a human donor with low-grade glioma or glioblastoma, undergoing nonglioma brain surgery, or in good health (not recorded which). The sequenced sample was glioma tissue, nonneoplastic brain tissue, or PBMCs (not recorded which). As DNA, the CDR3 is TGTGCCAGCAGTCCCCTGGACTCCGGGGAGCTGTTTTTT. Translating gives CASSPLDSGELFF.